Listed below are T cell receptor beta chains from one sample, sequenced in a study of blood T cell repertoires in COVID-19. Some clones are missing from TCRdb's copy, which holds only in-frame ones; the method was immunoSEQ multiplex PCR. The sample yields 210,000 or so clones, over 75% seen once. The specimen sequenced was PBMCs or T cells enriched from blood (not recorded which). These receptors originate from a woman between 40 and 50 years old with acute COVID-19. Each CDR3 is given with its conserved first and last residue. A D gene is named only where the DNA matches it firmly. Size tells how often a clone was seen (once, few, many) or the class of an expanded clone, and some rows leave it out.

>TRBV14|TRBJ1-2|TRBD1|.
CASSQGTGGLLDGYTF
TGTGCCAGCAGCCAAGGGACAGGGGGCTTATTAGATGGCTACACCTTC
>TRBV24-1|TRBJ1-1|.|.
CATSDPIRAEAFF
TGTGCCACCAGTGACCCTATACGGGCTGAAGCTTTCTTT
>TRBV7-2|TRBJ1-5|TRBD1|.
CASSSRGQGVQPQHF
TGTGCCAGCAGCTCGCGGGGACAGGGAGTTCAGCCCCAGCATTTT
>TRBV7-2|TRBJ1-2|.|once
CASSLSAGSYGYTF
TGTGCCAGCAGCTTAAGTGCAGGATCCTATGGCTACACCTTC
>TRBV19|TRBJ2-1|TRBD1|few
CASSDDRGLDEQFF
TGTGCCAGTAGTGACGACAGGGGGCTCGATGAGCAGTTCTTC
>TRBV5-1|TRBJ2-3|.|.
CASSFASEGDTQYF
TGCGCCAGCAGCTTTGCTAGCGAGGGGGATACGCAGTATTTT
>TRBV14|TRBJ1-2|.|once
CASSQDLDSHYGYTF
TGTGCCAGCAGCCAGGACCTAGACAGCCACTATGGCTACACCTTC
>TRBV15|TRBJ1-6|.|.
CATSRIASSYNSPLHF
TGTGCCACCAGCAGAATCGCCAGCTCCTATAATTCACCCCTCCACTTT
>TRBV3-1/TRBV3-2|TRBJ1-5|.|.
CASSQAGKNQPQHF
TGTGCCAGCAGCCAAGCGGGGAAGAATCAGCCCCAGCATTTT
>TRBV4-3|TRBJ2-1|.|.
CASSQDLREIYNEQFF
TGCGCCAGCAGCCAAGATCTCCGGGAGATATACAATGAGCAGTTCTTC
>TRBV21-1|TRBJ1-6|.|many
CASSGQGFYSPLHF
TGTGCCAGCAGCGGACAGGGATTCTATTCACCCCTCCACTTT
>TRBV25-1|TRBJ2-2|.|.
CASSELSTGELFF
TGTGCCAGCAGTGAATTGAGCACCGGGGAGCTGTTTTTT
>TRBV4-3|TRBJ1-6|TRBD1|.
CASSQVWGGQGTSPLHF
TGCGCCAGCAGCCAAGTATGGGGAGGACAGGGGACTTCACCCCTCCACTTT
>TRBV19|TRBJ1-4|TRBD1|.
CASSRDRAVNEKLFF
TGTGCCAGTAGCCGGGACAGGGCGGTAAATGAAAAACTGTTTTTT